A selection of T cell receptor beta chains follows, all from one sample in a study of T-cell reconstitution after alpha-beta-depleted transplantation in children. MiXCR, run by TCRdb on the PCR reads, gives a single entry per CDR3 protein. The profile shows about 640,000 distinct CDR3 sequences, 16% of them singletons. Specimen: PBMCs from the stem cell graft donor, collected from the stem cell graft. Receptor source: a human donor who donated a stem cell graft to a child with acute myeloid leukemia. The CDR3 runs from the conserved cysteine through the conserved F or W. The order of the fields is clone size, V gene, J gene, D gene, CDR3 protein, CDR3 DNA. A D gene is named only where the DNA matches it firmly. Only some rows state a clone size, as once, few, many or a class for expanded clones.

size: few
V: TRBV20-1
J: TRBJ1-1
D: NA
CDR3: CSARVPLVNTEAFF
DNA: TGCAGTGCTAGAGTTCCATTGGTGAACACTGAAGCTTTCTTT

size: many
V: TRBV12-3/TRBV12-4
J: TRBJ2-2
D: TRBD1
CDR3: CASSSTGGTGELFF
DNA: TGTGCCAGCAGTTCGACAGGGGGCACCGGGGAGCTGTTTTTT

size: many
V: TRBV20-1
J: TRBJ1-6
D: NA
CDR3: CSVRGTGRNYSPLHF
DNA: TGCAGTGTTAGGGGAACAGGGCGTAATTATTCACCCCTCCACTTT

size: NA
V: TRBV10-3
J: TRBJ1-4
D: TRBD1
CDR3: CAISESGTGFEKLFF
DNA: TGTGCCATCAGTGAATCCGGGACAGGGTTTGAAAAACTGTTTTTT

size: many
V: TRBV15
J: TRBJ2-7
D: NA
CDR3: CATSRGRRYEQYF
DNA: TGTGCCACCAGCAGAGGTAGGAGGTACGAGCAGTACTTC

size: NA
V: TRBV29-1
J: TRBJ2-3
D: NA
CDR3: CSVERGDRQYF
DNA: TGCAGCGTGGAGCGAGGGGATAGGCAGTATTTT

size: few
V: TRBV7-9
J: TRBJ1-5
D: TRBD1
CDR3: CASSRTGGRDQPQHF
DNA: TGTGCCAGCAGTCGTACAGGGGGTCGGGATCAGCCCCAGCATTTT

size: few
V: TRBV12-3/TRBV12-4
J: TRBJ2-3
D: TRBD2
CDR3: CASSLGAGVSTDTQYF
DNA: TGTGCCAGCAGTTTGGGAGCGGGGGTTTCCACAGATACGCAGTATTTT

size: NA
V: TRBV20-1
J: TRBJ1-4
D: NA
CDR3: CSAGAYNEKLFF
DNA: TGCAGTGCTGGGGCCTATAATGAAAAACTGTTTTTT

size: NA
V: TRBV12-3/TRBV12-4
J: TRBJ1-2
D: TRBD1
CDR3: CASSLWTGVNYGYTF
DNA: TGTGCCAGCAGTTTATGGACAGGGGTTAACTATGGCTACACCTTC

size: few
V: TRBV4-3
J: TRBJ2-7
D: NA
CDR3: CASSQDRYSYEQYF
DNA: TGCGCCAGCAGCCAAGACAGGTATTCCTACGAGCAGTACTTC

size: many
V: TRBV20-1
J: TRBJ2-7
D: NA
CDR3: CSAASNPGYEQYF
DNA: TGCAGTGCCGCAAGTAATCCCGGGTACGAGCAGTACTTC

size: many
V: TRBV20-1
J: TRBJ1-5
D: NA
CDR3: CSASNGPGYRQPQHF
DNA: TGCAGTGCCAGTAATGGCCCAGGGTACCGTCAGCCCCAGCATTTT

size: NA
V: TRBV28
J: TRBJ1-5
D: NA
CDR3: CASTLTRGNQPQHF
DNA: TGTGCCAGCACTTTAACCAGGGGAAATCAGCCCCAGCATTTT

size: NA
V: TRBV24-1
J: TRBJ2-3
D: NA
CDR3: CATSLPSTDTQYF
DNA: TGTGCCACCAGTTTACCCAGCACAGATACGCAGTATTTT

size: few
V: TRBV20-1
J: TRBJ1-5
D: NA
CDR3: CSARGGGIRQPQHF
DNA: TGCAGTGCTAGAGGGGGCGGTATCCGTCAGCCCCAGCATTTT

size: many
V: TRBV20-1
J: TRBJ2-3
D: NA
CDR3: CSARDPRGDTDTQYF
DNA: TGCAGTGCTAGAGACCCCAGGGGGGACACAGATACGCAGTATTTT

size: many
V: TRBV7-2
J: TRBJ1-2
D: NA
CDR3: CASSLGAGLDYGYTF
DNA: TGTGCCAGCAGCTTAGGGGCAGGGCTGGACTATGGCTACACCTTC

size: NA
V: TRBV29-1
J: TRBJ2-3
D: TRBD1
CDR3: CSPGFWDRGTDTQYF
DNA: TGCAGCCCTGGATTTTGGGACAGGGGGACAGATACGCAGTATTTT

size: NA
V: TRBV12-3/TRBV12-4
J: TRBJ2-1
D: TRBD2
CDR3: CASSLRRGGGNEQFF
DNA: TGTGCCAGCAGTTTAAGGCGGGGGGGCGGCAATGAGCAGTTCTTC

size: few
V: TRBV28
J: TRBJ1-4
D: TRBD1
CDR3: CASKFTQGREEKLFF
DNA: TGTGCCAGCAAGTTCACACAGGGGCGGGAAGAAAAACTGTTTTTT

size: few
V: TRBV10-3
J: TRBJ2-1
D: NA
CDR3: CAISEPTRIDEQFF
DNA: TGTGCCATCAGTGAGCCTACCAGGATTGATGAGCAGTTCTTC

size: many
V: TRBV20-1
J: TRBJ1-6
D: TRBD1
CDR3: CGLGTANSPLHF
DNA: TGCGGGCTCGGGACAGCCAATTCACCCCTCCACTTT

size: NA
V: TRBV5-1
J: TRBJ2-7
D: TRBD1
CDR3: CASSEGGTGGVLYEQYF
DNA: TGCGCCAGCAGCGAGGGAGGGACAGGGGGTGTTCTCTACGAGCAGTACTTC

size: many
V: TRBV20-1
J: TRBJ1-6
D: NA
CDR3: CSARRGILSYNSPLHF
DNA: TGCAGTGCTAGAAGAGGGATTTTGTCCTATAATTCACCCCTCCACTTT

size: many
V: TRBV20-1
J: TRBJ2-3
D: NA
CDR3: CSAREARVDTDTQYF
DNA: TGCAGTGCTAGAGAAGCCAGGGTGGACACAGATACGCAGTATTTT

size: many
V: TRBV20-1
J: TRBJ1-2
D: NA
CDR3: CSASPGYGYTF
DNA: TGCAGTGCTAGCCCCGGGTATGGCTACACCTTC

size: many
V: TRBV20-1
J: TRBJ1-1
D: TRBD1
CDR3: CSVRSRTGNTEAFF
DNA: TGCAGTGTTCGATCCAGGACAGGGAACACTGAAGCTTTCTTT

size: few
V: TRBV27
J: TRBJ2-1
D: TRBD1
CDR3: CASSLSLGQVNEQFF
DNA: TGTGCCAGCAGTTTATCGCTGGGACAGGTCAATGAGCAGTTCTTC

size: few
V: TRBV9
J: TRBJ1-6
D: NA
CDR3: CASSVDPLWNSPLHF
DNA: TGTGCCAGCAGCGTAGACCCGCTTTGGAATTCACCCCTCCACTTT

size: NA
V: TRBV6-1
J: TRBJ2-5
D: TRBD2
CDR3: CASSDPSGGQETQYF
DNA: TGTGCCAGCAGTGACCCTAGCGGGGGCCAAGAGACCCAGTACTTC

size: NA
V: TRBV5-1
J: TRBJ2-5
D: TRBD2
CDR3: CASSLEGGKTQYF
DNA: TGCGCCAGCAGCTTGGAGGGAGGGAAGACCCAGTACTTC

size: NA
V: TRBV5-1
J: TRBJ2-3
D: NA
CDR3: CASSKRGSTTDTQYF
DNA: TGCGCCAGCAGTAAGAGGGGCTCGACCACAGATACGCAGTATTTT

size: NA
V: TRBV20-1
J: TRBJ2-2
D: TRBD2
CDR3: CSELAGTGELFF
DNA: TGCAGCGAACTAGCGGGGACCGGGGAGCTGTTTTTT

size: many
V: TRBV15
J: TRBJ2-7
D: NA
CDR3: CATSRGIENGYEQYF
DNA: TGTGCCACCAGCAGAGGGATCGAAAACGGATACGAGCAGTACTTC

size: NA
V: TRBV24-1
J: TRBJ1-5
D: NA
CDR3: CATSGDRDNQPQHF
DNA: TGTGCCACCAGTGGAGATAGGGACAATCAGCCCCAGCATTTT

size: many
V: TRBV20-1
J: TRBJ2-5
D: NA
CDR3: CSARGGNPQETQYF
DNA: TGCAGTGCTAGAGGCGGGAACCCGCAAGAGACCCAGTACTTC

size: NA
V: TRBV18
J: TRBJ1-1
D: TRBD1
CDR3: CASSPRTGDGTEAFF
DNA: TGTGCCAGCTCACCGCGGACAGGGGATGGCACTGAAGCTTTCTTT

size: many
V: TRBV5-6
J: TRBJ2-1
D: NA
CDR3: CASSFVEGAGNEQFF
DNA: TGTGCCAGCAGCTTCGTTGAAGGGGCAGGAAATGAGCAGTTCTTC

size: many
V: TRBV29-1
J: TRBJ1-2
D: TRBD1
CDR3: CSASGGAGYGYTF
DNA: TGCAGCGCCTCAGGGGGCGCGGGCTATGGCTACACCTTC

size: many
V: TRBV29-1
J: TRBJ2-1
D: TRBD1
CDR3: CSGGGTGEGSYNEQFF
DNA: TGCAGCGGGGGGGGGACAGGGGAAGGCTCCTACAATGAGCAGTTCTTC

size: few
V: TRBV6-1
J: TRBJ2-6
D: NA
CDR3: CASRVWESSGANVLTF
DNA: TGTGCCAGCAGGGTGTGGGAGAGCTCTGGGGCCAACGTCCTGACTTTC

size: few
V: TRBV24-1
J: TRBJ1-2
D: NA
CDR3: CATSGTAQGYTF
DNA: TGTGCCACCAGTGGGACAGCACAGGGCTACACCTTC

size: many
V: TRBV7-2
J: TRBJ2-3
D: NA
CDR3: CASSPSTDTQYF
DNA: TGTGCCAGCAGTCCGAGCACAGATACGCAGTATTTT

size: NA
V: TRBV24-1
J: TRBJ2-3
D: NA
CDR3: CATRGGDKGRRTDTQYF
DNA: TGTGCCACCAGGGGAGGGGACAAGGGACGGAGGACAGATACGCAGTATTTT

size: few
V: TRBV12-3/TRBV12-4
J: TRBJ1-5
D: TRBD1
CDR3: CASSLARDSRPSNQPQHF
DNA: TGTGCCAGCAGTTTAGCCCGGGACAGTCGACCCAGCAATCAGCCCCAGCATTTT

size: many
V: TRBV7-6
J: TRBJ1-1
D: NA
CDR3: CASSSSKGMNTEAFF
DNA: TGTGCCAGCAGCTCCTCCAAAGGCATGAACACTGAAGCTTTCTTT

size: many
V: TRBV20-1
J: TRBJ1-4
D: NA
CDR3: CSAEERLSEKLFF
DNA: TGCAGTGCTGAGGAGCGGCTCTCCGAAAAACTGTTTTTT

size: many
V: TRBV5-6
J: TRBJ1-1
D: NA
CDR3: CASSPGHGRTEAFF
DNA: TGTGCCAGCAGTCCAGGGCATGGTCGTACTGAAGCTTTCTTT

size: NA
V: TRBV12-3/TRBV12-4
J: TRBJ2-5
D: NA
CDR3: CASSRQEDRQETQYF
DNA: TGTGCCAGCAGCCGCCAGGAGGACAGACAAGAGACCCAGTACTTC

size: few
V: TRBV7-8
J: TRBJ2-3
D: NA
CDR3: CASSLIADTQYF
DNA: TGTGCCAGCAGCTTAATCGCGGATACGCAGTATTTT

size: NA
V: TRBV7-9
J: TRBJ2-1
D: NA
CDR3: CASSAPSSTYNEQFF
DNA: TGTGCCAGCAGCGCCCCTAGTAGTACCTACAATGAGCAGTTCTTC

size: few
V: TRBV20-1
J: TRBJ2-5
D: TRBD1
CDR3: CSARDRGQGLQETQYF
DNA: TGCAGTGCTAGAGATCGGGGACAGGGACTACAGGAGACCCAGTACTTC

size: many
V: TRBV7-6
J: TRBJ2-1
D: NA
CDR3: CASSLAPQNEQFF
DNA: TGTGCCAGCAGCTTAGCGCCCCAAAATGAGCAGTTCTTC